These 32 T cell receptor beta chains were sequenced from one sample in a study of blood T cell repertoires in COVID-19. Data came from immunoSEQ multiplex PCR; TCRdb stores just in-frame clones and leaves some out. Of 150,000 to 200,000 clones in the sample, approximately 90% were seen once. The sample consisted of peripheral blood. These receptors were collected from a man aged 45-60 years with acute or convalescent COVID-19.

The chain has TRBV25-1 and TRBJ2-7; unclear D gene. Germline CDR1 reads MGHDK; CDR2 reads SYGVNS. The CDR3 contains 15 residues. The V gene lost 2 bases and the J gene lost 4 bases, with 15 bases spanning the gap. CDR3 protein: CASSELSRVPYEQYV. The CDR3 DNA sequence: TGTGCCAGCAGTGAACTCTCCCGGGTACCTTACGAGCAGTACGTC.

The chain combines TRBV5-1 with TRBJ2-7; 10 bases map to TRBD2. CDR1 and CDR2 from the germline V gene are SGHRS and YFSETQ. This CDR3 region has 15 residues. The V and J ends lost 3 bases and 6 bases, in that order; junction bases with no gene match: 9. The CDR3 sequence: CASSSPQAGGREQYF. The CDR3 nucleotides are TGCGCCAGCAGCTCCCCGCAAGCGGGAGGGCGCGAGCAGTACTTC.

V and J are TRBV10-3 and TRBJ2-7; perhaps TRBD2 as D (6 bases). The V and J ends lost 8 bases and 2 bases respectively, with 10 bases between them. The CDR3 has 12 residues. From germline, CDR1 is ENHRY and CDR2 SYGVKD. The CDR3 region is CAIAGTTYEQYV. The CDR3 bases are TGTGCCATCGCGGGGACGACCTACGAGCAGTACGTC.

The V and J genes are TRBV18 and TRBJ2-7; TRBD1 aligns across 7 bases. The CDR3 has 13 amino acids. Trimming at V came to 4 bases and at J to 0 bases, leaving 0 bases not matched to a gene. Per germline, CDR1 KGHSH and CDR2 LQKENI. The CDR3 spells CASSRDSSYEQYF. Here the CDR3 DNA reads TGTGCCAGCTCACGGGACAGCTCCTACGAGCAGTACTTC.

The V gene is TRBV20-1, the J gene TRBJ2-2, with unresolved D. V lost 5 bases to trimming and J lost 7 bases, with 8 bases between them. Looked up from germline, CDR1 is DFQATT and CDR2 is SNEGSKA (reference sequence). The CDR3 extends over 11 amino acids. CDR3 DNA sequence: TGCAGTGCTTTAGCAATCGGGGAGCTGTTTTTT. Translated: CSALAIGELFF.

The rearrangement uses TRBV11-2 and TRBJ2-2, with D unclear. The CDR3 is made up of 12 amino acids. V dropped 2 bases and J dropped 6 bases, with 4 bases sitting between them. Looked up from germline, CDR1 is SGHAT and CDR2 is FQNNGV. The CDR3 is CASSLIAGELFF. The CDR3 DNA follows: TGTGCCAGCAGCTTAATCGCCGGGGAGCTGTTTTTT.

V is TRBV6-2 or TRBV6-3 and J is TRBJ2-7, with TRBD1 identical over 9 bases. Germline V gives CDR1 MNHEY, CDR2 SVGEGT. V lost 5 bases to trimming and J lost 3 bases; unmatched junction nucleotides: 5. The CDR3 loop spans 14 amino acids. The CDR3 sequence is CASSRDRVFYEQYV. As DNA, the CDR3 is TGTGCCAGCAGTCGGGACAGGGTGTTCTACGAGCAGTACGTC.

The gene calls are TRBV6-4 and TRBJ2-3, with 9 bases fitting TRBD2. The V segment lost 4 bases and the J segment 4 bases; nucleotides outside the gene matches: 6. The CDR3 loop spans 15 amino acids. CDR1 and CDR2 from the germline V gene are MRHNA and SNTAGT. The CDR3 region has the DNA TGTGCCAGCAGTGTGCGGGGGGGCGTCTCAGATACGCAGTATTTT. Translated, it gives CASSVRGGVSDTQYF.

V is TRBV5-5 and J is TRBJ1-2; 9 nucleotides align to TRBD1. CDR1 and CDR2 from the germline V gene are SGHKS and YYEKEE (reference sequence). The ends lost 2 bases at V and 5 bases at J; junction bases unmatched: 1. The CDR3 totals 13 residues. The CDR3 region is CASSFDRGYGYTF. The DNA for the CDR3 is TGTGCCAGCAGCTTTGACAGGGGGTATGGCTACACCTTC.

This clone was found a few times. This chain links TRBV6-1 with TRBJ2-7, with D perhaps matching TRBD2 (6 bases). Trimming shortened V by 2 bases and J by 2 bases, and 16 bases separated the two germline ends. Germline V gives CDR1 MNHNS, CDR2 SASEGT. This CDR3 contains 16 residues. The CDR3 bases are TGTGCCAGCAGTGAACGTTTCCAGCGGGCGACCTACGAGCAGTACTTC. As protein: CASSERFQRATYEQYF.

The J gene is TRBJ1-5, the V gene TRBV19; D call uncertain. Per germline, CDR1 LNHDA and CDR2 SQIVND (reference sequence). The CDR3 runs to 15 residues. Deletions cut 3 bases from V and 1 base from J, with 10 bases between. CDR3 nucleotide sequence: TGTGCCAGTAGTATTACCGGAGGGAGCAATCAGCCCCAGCATTTT. Its protein product is CASSITGGSNQPQHF.

Turning to this clone: An end of the junction differs from the germline gene, which may be a read error. The chain has TRBV14 and TRBJ2-2; 9 nucleotides agree with TRBD1. The germline gives CDR1 SGHDN, CDR2 FVKESK. This CDR3 contains 17 residues. The CDR3 coding sequence is TGTGCCAGCAGGCCAAGGGCACAGGGGGCGAAGACCGGGGAGCTGTTTTTT. This codes for CASRPRAQGAKTGELFF. Drawing the rest from reference TRBV14 and TRBJ2-2, the complete variable domain is EAGVTQFPSHSVIEKGQTVTLRCDPISGHDNLYWYRRVMGKEIKFLLHFVKESKQDESGMPNNRFLAERTGGTYSTLKVQPAELEDSGVYFCASRPRAQGAKTGELFFGEGSRLTVL.

This chain joins TRBV5-4 and TRBJ2-1; D gene ambiguous. The ends were cut back, 2 bases at V and 6 bases at J, with 12 bases in the middle. The CDR3 sequence is 14 residues long. Germline V gene data show CDR1 as SGHNT and CDR2 as YYREEE (reference sequence). The CDR3 coding sequence is TGTGCCAGCAGCTTCCCCAGCGCAAGCAATGAGCAGTTCTTC. This gives the protein CASSFPSASNEQFF.

The chain has TRBV10-1 and TRBJ1-1; 7 bases map to TRBD1. Looked up from germline, CDR1 is WNHNN and CDR2 is SYGVQD (reference sequence). V lost 10 bases, J lost 7 bases, and 15 bases stayed unmatched. This CDR3 is built from 14 residues. DNA for the CDR3: TGCGCCACCAACCCGAACAGGGGTAGGGGTGAAGCTTTCTTT. Translating gives CATNPNRGRGEAFF.

The J gene is TRBJ1-6, the V gene TRBV2; 11 bases agree with TRBD1. This CDR3 has 14 residues. The germline gives CDR1 SNHLY, CDR2 FYNNEI. The CDR3 DNA sequence: TGTGCAACTCGCGGACAGGGGGCGAATTCACCCCTCCACTTT. Its translation is CATRGQGANSPLHF.

The rearrangement joins TRBV6-5 to TRBJ2-3, with D possibly matching TRBD1 (6 bases). There are 14 residues in the CDR3. Germline V gene sequence: CDR1 MNHEY, CDR2 SVGAGI. Trimming cost V 5 bases and J 5 bases, with 14 bases left between them. As DNA, the CDR3 is TGTGCCAGCAGTAGTCGGACAGTTCAAGATACGCAGTATTTT. Translation gives CASSSRTVQDTQYF.

This chain connects TRBV11-2 to TRBJ2-3; 12 bases agree with TRBD2. This CDR3 has 16 residues. The trim removed 5 bases at V and 1 base at J, leaving 4 bases unmatched. Germline CDR1 SGHAT, CDR2 FQNNGV. The CDR3 loop is CASSHTSGGRTDTQYF. The CDR3 DNA follows: TGTGCCAGCAGCCATACTAGCGGGGGGCGCACAGATACGCAGTATTTT.

This chain uses TRBV7-9 with TRBJ1-2; TRBD1 agrees at 9 bases. The V and J ends lost 5 bases and 3 bases, in that order; junction bases with no gene match: 10. The CDR3 runs to 16 residues. The germline CDR1 and CDR2 sequences are SEHNR and FQNEAQ (reference sequence). CDR3 loop: CASSPAKGQGDYGYTF. The CDR3 DNA reads as TGTGCCAGCAGCCCTGCCAAGGGACAGGGTGACTATGGCTACACCTTC.

The chain employs TRBV19 and TRBJ2-1; 9 bases agree with TRBD1. The CDR3 spans 15 residues. Unmatched junction bases numbered 4, after V lost 2 bases and J lost 5 bases. Germline CDR1 reads LNHDA; CDR2 reads SQIVND (reference sequence). CDR3 DNA sequence: TGTGCCAGTAGTATAATCGGGACAGGGAACAATGAGCAGTTCTTC. This codes for CASSIIGTGNNEQFF.

This chain uses TRBV28 with TRBJ2-2, with TRBD1 matching 8 bases. Trimming at V came to 10 bases and at J to 6 bases, leaving 13 bases not matched to a gene. The CDR3 length is 15 residues. Germline CDR1 reads MDHEN; CDR2 reads SYDVKM. This CDR3 is CATQQGGSGAGELFF. The CDR3 DNA follows: TGTGCCACTCAACAGGGGGGTTCGGGCGCCGGGGAGCTGTTTTTT.

Here the CDR3 reads CASSKQGATYNEQFF. The DNA of the CDR3 is TGTGCCAGCAGTAAACAGGGGGCCACCTACAATGAGCAGTTCTTC. This chain links TRBV6-6 with TRBJ2-1, with 9 nucleotides matching TRBD1. CDR1 MNHNY and CDR2 SVGAGI come from the germline V gene (reference sequence). The CDR3 totals 15 residues. V lost 5 bases to trimming and J lost 2 bases; unmatched junction nucleotides: 4.

The J gene is TRBJ1-6, the V gene TRBV21-1. TRBV21-1 is annotated as a pseudogene. The CDR3 totals 17 residues. For the CDR3, the DNA is TGTGCCAGGAAGGAGCAGAAATCCAACGCTTACAATTCACCCCTCCACTTT. As protein: CARKEQKSNAYNSPLHF.

This clone was seen once. Here the CDR3 DNA reads TGTGCCAGCAGCTCCGGTAGCTCCTATAATTCACCCCTCCACTTT. This translates into CASSSGSSYNSPLHF. The rearrangement links TRBV7-3 to TRBJ1-6; D unclear. The CDR3 runs to 15 residues. V shed 4 bases and J shed 0 bases, with 7 bases lying between them. Germline CDR1 and CDR2: SGHTA and FQGTGA.

The chain carries TRBV4-2 and TRBJ2-7; the match to TRBD1 covers 7 bases. Per the germline V gene, CDR1 is LGHNA and CDR2 is YNFKEQ. The CDR3 runs 14 residues. V dropped 1 base and J dropped 3; count of bases not matched to a gene: 3. CDR3 coding DNA: TGTGCCAGCAGCCAAGGACAGGGTGACTACGAGCAGTACTTC. This codes for CASSQGQGDYEQYF.

The chain is built from TRBV7-3 and TRBJ2-2; the D is unclear. Trimming left V 2 bases short and J 1 base short, with 5 bases between. Germline CDR1 reads SGHTA; CDR2 reads FQGTGA. This CDR3 has 14 residues. CDR3 coding DNA: TGTGCCAGCAGCTTAGTCGGGAACACCGGGGAGCTGTTTTTT. Its protein product is CASSLVGNTGELFF.

This chain connects TRBV6-2 or TRBV6-3 to TRBJ1-4; D is possibly TRBD1 (6 bases). The CDR3 is made up of 14 amino acids. The germline CDR1 and CDR2 sequences are MNHEY and SVGEGT. Deletions cut 6 bases from V and 8 bases from J, with 16 bases between. This CDR3 reads CASSRLPGQEKLFF. DNA for the CDR3: TGTGCCAGCAGCCGTCTCCCGGGACAAGAAAAACTGTTTTTT.

This chain connects TRBV27 to TRBJ1-2; 7 bases map to TRBD1. Looked up from germline, CDR1 is MNHEY and CDR2 is SMNVEV (reference sequence). V dropped 3 bases and J dropped 4; count of bases not matched to a gene: 8. CDR3 length equals 15 residues. CDR3 sequence reads: CASSFSRTGIYGYTF. CDR3 sequence (DNA): TGTGCCAGCAGTTTTTCCCGGACAGGAATCTATGGCTACACCTTC.

This chain links TRBV10-2 with TRBJ1-5, with 10 positions matching TRBD1. This CDR3 is 15 amino acids long. The V gene end was trimmed by 6 bases and the J gene end by 4 bases; junction bases not matched to a gene: 6. Germline V gene sequence: CDR1 WSHSY, CDR2 SAAADI. As DNA, the CDR3 is TGCGCCAGCAGGACTGGGACAGGGGTGAATCAGCCCCAGCATTTT. Translated: CASRTGTGVNQPQHF.

J is TRBJ2-3 and V is TRBV2; 10 bases align to TRBD1. CDR1 and CDR2 from the germline V gene are SNHLY and FYNNEI. The CDR3 runs to 14 residues. Trimming cost V 4 bases and J 3 bases; bases outside gene matches: 1. The CDR3: CASSGGQGTDTQYF. The CDR3 region has the DNA TGTGCCAGCAGTGGGGGACAGGGGACAGATACGCAGTATTTT.

V is TRBV28 and J is TRBJ2-7, with D perhaps matching TRBD2 (7 bases). The CDR3 is 16 residues long. Per the germline V gene, CDR1 is MDHEN and CDR2 is SYDVKM. V lost 7 bases and J lost 4, with 23 bases in between. CDR3 protein: CASIGGGVRASYEQYF. CDR3 nucleotide sequence: TGTGCCAGCATAGGGGGAGGGGTGCGGGCGAGTTACGAGCAGTACTTC.

The gene calls are TRBV27 and TRBJ1-4; D gene uncertain. Germline V gene data show CDR1 as MNHEY and CDR2 as SMNVEV (reference sequence). This CDR3 is 14 amino acids long. The V gene lost 2 bases and the J gene lost 7 bases, with 11 bases spanning the gap. The CDR3 spells CASSLSRLAEKLFF. The CDR3 nucleotides are TGTGCCAGCAGTTTAAGCAGGCTGGCTGAAAAACTGTTTTTT.

The table lists this clone with a count of one. This chain connects TRBV6-1 to TRBJ2-7; 7 nucleotides match TRBD1. Germline values: CDR1 MNHNS, CDR2 SASEGT. The CDR3 covers 16 residues. With 4 bases clipped from V and 2 bases from J, the junction kept 11 bases outside the gene matches. This chain's CDR3 is CASSGPGDRDAYEQYF. CDR3 coding DNA: TGTGCCAGCAGTGGCCCCGGAGACAGGGATGCCTACGAGCAGTACTTC.